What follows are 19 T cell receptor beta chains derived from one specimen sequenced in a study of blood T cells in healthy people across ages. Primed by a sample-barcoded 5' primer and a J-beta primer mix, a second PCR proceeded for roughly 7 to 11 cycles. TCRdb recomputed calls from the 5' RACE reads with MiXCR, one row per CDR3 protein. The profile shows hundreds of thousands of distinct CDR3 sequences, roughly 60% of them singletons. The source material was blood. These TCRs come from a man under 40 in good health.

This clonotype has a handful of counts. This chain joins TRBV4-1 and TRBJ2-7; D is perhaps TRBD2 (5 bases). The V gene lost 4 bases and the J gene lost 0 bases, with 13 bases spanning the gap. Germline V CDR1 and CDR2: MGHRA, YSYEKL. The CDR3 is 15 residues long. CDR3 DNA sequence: TGCGCCAGCAGCCTAGCTAGCTCGGTCTCCTACGAGCAGTACTTC. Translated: CASSLASSVSYEQYF.

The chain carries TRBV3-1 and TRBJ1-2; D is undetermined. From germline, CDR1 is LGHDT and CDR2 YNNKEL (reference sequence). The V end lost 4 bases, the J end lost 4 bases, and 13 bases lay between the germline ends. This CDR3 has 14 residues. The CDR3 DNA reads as TGTGCCAGCAGCCGCCTATCCCCCTCCTATGGCTACACCTTC. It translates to CASSRLSPSYGYTF.

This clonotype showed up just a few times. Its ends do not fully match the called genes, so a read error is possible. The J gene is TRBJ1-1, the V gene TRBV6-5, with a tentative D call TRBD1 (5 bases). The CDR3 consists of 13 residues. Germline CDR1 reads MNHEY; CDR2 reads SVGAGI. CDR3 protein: CASSDSSWGLAFF. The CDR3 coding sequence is TGTGCCAGCAGTGACTCTTCGTGGGGGTTGGCTTTCTTT.

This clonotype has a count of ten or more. This CDR3 is CASSLVPGAKDEQFF. The DNA for the CDR3 is TGTGCCAGCAGCTTAGTCCCGGGGGCGAAGGATGAGCAGTTCTTC. V usage is TRBV7-2 and J usage is TRBJ2-1; D possibly uses TRBD1 or TRBD2 (6 bases each). This CDR3 is built from 15 residues. The V end was cut by 1 base, the J end by 8 bases, with 15 bases between. CDR1 is SGHTA, CDR2 FQGNSA, per germline.

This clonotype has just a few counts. The CDR3 loop is CASSLTLAGGVNEQFF. The CDR3 DNA reads as TGTGCCAGCAGCTTGACCCTAGCGGGAGGCGTCAATGAGCAGTTCTTC. The rearrangement links TRBV7-2 to TRBJ2-1; 11 bases match TRBD2. The CDR3 length is 16 residues. The V gene's germline CDR1 is SGHTA and CDR2 FQGNSA. V lost 3 bases, J lost 6 bases, and 7 bases stayed unmatched.

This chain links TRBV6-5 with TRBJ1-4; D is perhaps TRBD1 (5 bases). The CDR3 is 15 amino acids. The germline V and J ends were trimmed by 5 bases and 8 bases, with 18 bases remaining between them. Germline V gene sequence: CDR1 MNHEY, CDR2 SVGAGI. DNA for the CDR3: TGTGCCAGCAGTCCAGGGACCCGAAGGTCGGAAAAACTGTTTTTT. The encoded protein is CASSPGTRRSEKLFF.

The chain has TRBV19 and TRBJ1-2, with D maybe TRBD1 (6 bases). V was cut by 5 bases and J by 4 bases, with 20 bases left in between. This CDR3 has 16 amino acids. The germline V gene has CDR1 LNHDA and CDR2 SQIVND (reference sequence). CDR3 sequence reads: CASSSRTASLGYGYTF. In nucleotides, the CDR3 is TGTGCCAGTAGTTCACGGACAGCAAGTCTCGGCTATGGCTACACCTTC.

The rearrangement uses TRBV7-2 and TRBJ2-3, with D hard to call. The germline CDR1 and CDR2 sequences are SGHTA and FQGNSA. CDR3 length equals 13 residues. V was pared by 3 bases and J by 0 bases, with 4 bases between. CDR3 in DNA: TGTGCCAGCAGCTTTTTTAGCACAGATACGCAGTATTTT. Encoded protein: CASSFFSTDTQYF.

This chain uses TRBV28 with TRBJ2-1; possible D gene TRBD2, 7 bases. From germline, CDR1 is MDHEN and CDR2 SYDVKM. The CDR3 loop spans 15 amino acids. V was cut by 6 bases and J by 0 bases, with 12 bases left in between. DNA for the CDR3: TGTGCCAGCAGATCAGGGGAGGGCTCCTACAATGAGCAGTTCTTC. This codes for CASRSGEGSYNEQFF. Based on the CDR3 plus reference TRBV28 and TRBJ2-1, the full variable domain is DVKVTQSSRYLVKRTGEKVFLECVQDMDHENMFWYRQDPGLGLRLIYFSYDVKMKEKGDIPEGYSVSREKKERFSLILESASTNQTSMYLCASRSGEGSYNEQFFGPGTRLTVL.

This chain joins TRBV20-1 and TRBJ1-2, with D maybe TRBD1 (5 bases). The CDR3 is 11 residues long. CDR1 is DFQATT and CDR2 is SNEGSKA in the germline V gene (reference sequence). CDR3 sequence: CRAQGVDGYTF. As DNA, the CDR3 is TGCAGGGCCCAAGGGGTCGATGGCTACACCTTC.

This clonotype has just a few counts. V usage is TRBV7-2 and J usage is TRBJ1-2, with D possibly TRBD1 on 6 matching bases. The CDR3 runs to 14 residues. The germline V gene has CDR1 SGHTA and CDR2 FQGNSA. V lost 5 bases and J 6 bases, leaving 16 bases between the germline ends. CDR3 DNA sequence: TGTGCCAGCAGCGTCTACCGGGACACCAATGGCTACACCTTC. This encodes CASSVYRDTNGYTF. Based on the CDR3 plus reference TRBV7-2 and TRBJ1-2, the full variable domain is GAGVSQSPSNKVTEKGKDVELRCDPISGHTALYWYRQSLGQGLEFLIYFQGNSAPDKSGLPSDRFSAERTGGSVSTLTIQRTQQEDSAVYLCASSVYRDTNGYTFGSGTRLTVV.

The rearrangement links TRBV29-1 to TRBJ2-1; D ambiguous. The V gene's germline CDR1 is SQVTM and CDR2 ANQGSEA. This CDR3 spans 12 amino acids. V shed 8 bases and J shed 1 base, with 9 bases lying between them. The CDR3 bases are TGCAGCTCGGTAGGATCCTACAATGAGCAGTTCTTC. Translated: CSSVGSYNEQFF.

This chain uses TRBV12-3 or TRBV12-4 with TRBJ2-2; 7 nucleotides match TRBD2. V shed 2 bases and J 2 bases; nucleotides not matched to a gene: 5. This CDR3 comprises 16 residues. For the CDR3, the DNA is TGTGCCAGCAGTTTATTCCCTAGCGGAAACACCGGGGAGCTGTTTTTT. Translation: CASSLFPSGNTGELFF.

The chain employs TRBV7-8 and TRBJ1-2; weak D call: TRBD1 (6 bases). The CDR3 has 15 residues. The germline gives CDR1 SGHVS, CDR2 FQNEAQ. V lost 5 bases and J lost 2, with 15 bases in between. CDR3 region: CASSPPGHMNYGYTF. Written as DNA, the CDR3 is TGTGCCAGCAGCCCGCCGGGACATATGAACTATGGCTACACCTTC.

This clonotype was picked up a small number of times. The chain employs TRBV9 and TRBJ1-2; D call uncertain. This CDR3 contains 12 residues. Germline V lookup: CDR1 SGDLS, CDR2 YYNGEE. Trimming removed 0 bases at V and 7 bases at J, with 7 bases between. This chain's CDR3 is CASSVGEGGYTF. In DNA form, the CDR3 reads TGTGCCAGCAGCGTAGGCGAGGGTGGCTACACCTTC. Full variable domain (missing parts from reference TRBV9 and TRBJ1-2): DSGVTQTPKHLITATGQRVTLRCSPRSGDLSVYWYQQSLDQGLQFLIQYYNGEERAKGNILERFSAQQFPDLHSELNLSSLELGDSALYFCASSVGEGGYTFGSGTRLTVV.

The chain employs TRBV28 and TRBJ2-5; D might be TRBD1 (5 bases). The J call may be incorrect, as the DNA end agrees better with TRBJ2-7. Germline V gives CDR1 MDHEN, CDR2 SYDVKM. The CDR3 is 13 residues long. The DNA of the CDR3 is TGTGCCAGCCGTAGGGGATCCTTATACGAGCAGTACTTC. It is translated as CASRRGSLYEQYF.

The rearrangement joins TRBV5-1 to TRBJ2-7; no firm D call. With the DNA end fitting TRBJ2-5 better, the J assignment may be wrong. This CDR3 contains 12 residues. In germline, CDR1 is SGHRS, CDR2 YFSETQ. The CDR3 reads CASSPEAETQYF. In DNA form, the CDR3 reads TGCGCCAGCAGCCCCGAGGCGGAGACCCAGTACTTC.

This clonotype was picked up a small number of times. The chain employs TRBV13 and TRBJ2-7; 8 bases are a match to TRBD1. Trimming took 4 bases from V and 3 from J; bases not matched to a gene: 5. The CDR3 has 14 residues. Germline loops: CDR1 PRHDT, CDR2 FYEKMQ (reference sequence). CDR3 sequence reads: CASSSGQGRYEQYF. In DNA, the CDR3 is TGTGCCAGCAGCTCCGGACAGGGTCGCTACGAGCAGTACTTC.

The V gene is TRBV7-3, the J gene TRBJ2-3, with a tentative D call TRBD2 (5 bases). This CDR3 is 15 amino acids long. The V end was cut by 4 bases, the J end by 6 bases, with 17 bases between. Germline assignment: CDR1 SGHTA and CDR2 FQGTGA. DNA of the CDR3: TGTGCCAGCAGCTCCCAGAACGCACTAGTGGATACGCAGTATTTT. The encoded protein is CASSSQNALVDTQYF.